Sequencing of this TCR beta chain was carried out in a study of CD8 T cells in ankylosing spondylitis. Study findings and constraints: From matched ankylosing spondylitis synovial fluid, disease-linked clones were reportedly recovered at significantly enriched levels. Clones linked to disease, bearing a CD8+ phenotype, were relatively rare in peripheral blood. In reactive arthritis synovial fluid and blood, some motif variants had been reported before. Made up of under 10 highly homologous variants, a TCR beta motif appeared characteristic of ankylosing spondylitis blood.

In this sample, this clonotype turned up once. The antigen remains undetermined. 5'-RACE, quantitative and with molecular barcodes, yielded the TCR beta libraries. Each CDR3 protein is one row after TCRdb ran MiXCR on the 5' RACE reads. The table has around 770,000 distinct CDR3 sequences, over 15% seen once. Trimming removed 4 bases from V and 6 bases from J; junction bases left unmatched: 7. Per germline, CDR1 SEHNR and CDR2 FQNEAQ (reference sequence). The CDR3 extends over 15 amino acids. Sequencing was done on a sample of blood, either unsorted or a sorted T cell fraction (not recorded which). V usage is TRBV7-9 and J usage is TRBJ2-2; 8 nucleotides match TRBD2. The clonotype was recovered from a male donor with ankylosing spondylitis. In DNA, the CDR3 is TGTGCCAGCAGCTCAGGTCCAGCGGGGGCCGGGGAGCTGTTTTTT. This translates into CASSSGPAGAGELFF.